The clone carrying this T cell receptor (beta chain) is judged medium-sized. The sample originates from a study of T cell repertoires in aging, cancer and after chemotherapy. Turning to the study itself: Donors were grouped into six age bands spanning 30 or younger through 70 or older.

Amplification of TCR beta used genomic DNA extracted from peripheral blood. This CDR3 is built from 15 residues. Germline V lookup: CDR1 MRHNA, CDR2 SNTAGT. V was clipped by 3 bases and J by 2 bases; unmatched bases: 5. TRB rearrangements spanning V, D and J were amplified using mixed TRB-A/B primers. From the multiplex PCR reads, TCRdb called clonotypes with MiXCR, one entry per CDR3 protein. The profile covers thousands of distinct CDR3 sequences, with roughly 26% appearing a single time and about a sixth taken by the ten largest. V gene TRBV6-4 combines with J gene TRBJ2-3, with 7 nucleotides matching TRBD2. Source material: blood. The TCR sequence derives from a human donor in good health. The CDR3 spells CASSERGEVTDTQYF. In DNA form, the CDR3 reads TGTGCCAGCAGTGAACGGGGGGAGGTCACAGATACGCAGTATTTT.